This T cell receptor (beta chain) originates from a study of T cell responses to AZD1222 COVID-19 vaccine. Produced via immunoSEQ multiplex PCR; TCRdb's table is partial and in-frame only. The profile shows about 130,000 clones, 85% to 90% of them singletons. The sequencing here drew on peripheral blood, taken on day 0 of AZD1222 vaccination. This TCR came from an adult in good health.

The CDR3 DNA follows: TGCGCCAGCGGGGGACTAGTCACCGGGGAGCTGTTTTTT. This gives the protein CASGGLVTGELFF. This chain uses TRBV4-1 with TRBJ2-2, with 8 bases that match TRBD2. Germline V lookup: CDR1 MGHRA, CDR2 YSYEKL. After removal of 8 bases from V and 4 bases from J, the junction contained 3 bases not matched to a gene. The CDR3 is 13 residues long.